This T cell receptor beta chain came from a study of radiotherapy plus CTLA-4 blockade in lung cancer (dated by TCRdb to 2016 to 2019). About the study as a whole: Among the enrolled patients, about 19% had an objective response, and less than 40% reached disease control. Overall results and qualifications from the work: Increased serum interferon-beta after radiation, together with early dynamic changes in blood T cell clones, were reported to be the strongest predictors of response. After treatment with radiotherapy and ipilimumab, TCR clones that originated in tumors expanded in peripheral blood.

About this clone itself: It has no known antigen specificity. Base qualities were left out, and no much larger clone turns up one base away.

Receptor libraries were prepared by the immunoSEQ multiplex PCR assay. This is the immuneACCESS table as TCRdb keeps it, with only in-frame sequences that have V and J called. A part of the clones is gone; compared with another copy, unresolved V genes explain less than half, and the rest is unexplained. This sample comprises tens of thousands of clones, roughly 80% of them detected only once. Approximately 17% of the sample is held by the ten biggest clonotypes. The study tested focal radiation therapy combined with CTLA-4 blockade (ipilimumab) in patients with chemo-refractory metastatic non-small-cell lung cancer. As encoded in the germline V gene (reference sequence), CDR1 is SEHNR while CDR2 is FQNEAQ. At the junction V is shortened by 4 bases and J by 5 bases; bases outside the gene matches: 12. There are 17 amino acids in the CDR3, from cysteine to phenylalanine inclusive. Only the CDR3 DNA stays, 51 bases, in frame from base 1.

This TCR derives from a human donor with non-small cell lung cancer who had a complete response to radiotherapy plus ipilimumab. The rearranged segments are TRBV7-9 and TRBJ2-2; TRBD1 agrees with 8 junctional bases. The material sequenced was peripheral blood, taken from a patient treated with radiotherapy plus ipilimumab. Here is the DNA: TGTGCCAGCAGCTCCTTCGGAACAGGGGGTACGACCGGGGAGCTGTTTTTT. Translated, this gives CASSSFGTGGTTGELFF.